This section outlines one T cell receptor (beta chain) sequence together with its context. Antigen unknown. People who had autoimmune disease history or systemic immunosuppression were excluded. This sample was included in a study of OX40 agonist ivuxolimab in advanced cancers. The overall study: Ivuxolimab was delivered to patients intravenously every 2 weeks at doses spanning 0.01 to 10 mg/kg. Head and neck, renal cell, melanoma or hepatocellular carcinoma were the cancers that dose-escalation patients had. Study results and limitations: Circulating CD4+ and CD8+ T cells showed clonal expansion by week 6 at 0.1 to 3.0 mg/kg.

The CDR3 is 14 amino acids. CDR1 and CDR2 (germline): SEHNR, FQNEAQ (reference sequence). The ends were cut back, 5 bases at V and 0 bases at J, with 10 bases in the middle. Profiling relied on immunoSEQ multiplex PCR, and the TCRdb table lists in-frame clones only, not all of them. The sample yields 50,000 to 65,000 clones, approximately 88% seen once. This chain joins TRBV7-9 and TRBJ1-1; D is possibly TRBD1 (6 bases). The starting material was CD4+ or CD8+ T cells sorted from blood, obtained in a trial of the OX40 agonist ivuxolimab. This receptor was taken from an adult with an advanced solid tumor such as melanoma, head and neck, liver or kidney cancer. CDR3: CASSPQGMNTEAFF. CDR3 nucleotides: TGTGCCAGCAGCCCGCAGGGGATGAACACTGAAGCTTTCTTT.